The clone carrying this T cell receptor beta chain has more than one count but fewer than ten. These data are taken from a study of blood T cells in healthy people across ages. Alongside a J-beta primer mix, a sample-barcoded 5' primer served in a second PCR lasting about 7 to 11 cycles. All cDNA molecules were each tagged by a template-switch adaptor with 12 random nucleotides. All samples yielded 2.5 million or more CDR3-containing paired-end reads. TCRdb re-derived calls from the 5' RACE reads in MiXCR, one entry per CDR3 protein. The table has about 680,000 distinct CDR3 sequences, around 45% seen once. The V segment lost 4 bases and the J segment 13 bases; nucleotides outside the gene matches: 7. Germline lookup yields CDR1 ENHRY and CDR2 SYGVKD. This CDR3 is built from 14 residues.

Sequencing used blood. This sequence joins TRBV10-3 and TRBJ2-1, with 13 bases fitting TRBD2. The clonotype was recovered from a woman in her sixties in good health. The CDR3 DNA is TGTGCCATCAGTGGTGGACTAGCGGGAGCGGGTCAGTTCTTC. Amino acid sequence: CAISGGLAGAGQFF.